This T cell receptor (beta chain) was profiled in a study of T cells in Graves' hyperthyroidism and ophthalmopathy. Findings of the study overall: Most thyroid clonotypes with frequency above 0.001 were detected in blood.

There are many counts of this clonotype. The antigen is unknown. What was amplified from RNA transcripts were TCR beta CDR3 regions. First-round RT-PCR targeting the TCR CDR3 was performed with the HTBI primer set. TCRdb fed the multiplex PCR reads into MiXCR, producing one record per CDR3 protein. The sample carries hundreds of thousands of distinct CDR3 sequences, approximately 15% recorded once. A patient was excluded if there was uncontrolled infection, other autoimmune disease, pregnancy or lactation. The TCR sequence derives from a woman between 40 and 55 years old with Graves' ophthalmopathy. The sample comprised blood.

Here the CDR3 DNA reads TGCAGTGCTAGAGATCTGGACACTGAAGCTTTCTTT. Its translation: CSARDLDTEAFF. The chain joins TRBV20-1 to TRBJ1-1; D is undetermined. Germline loops: CDR1 DFQATT, CDR2 SNEGSKA (reference sequence). The CDR3 has 12 residues. Trimming pared 0 bases from V and 3 bases from J, leaving 5 bases between.